The 22 T cell receptor beta chains below all came from one sample that was sequenced in a study of kidney transplant recipient with SARS-CoV-2 infection. Each CDR3 protein gets one entry after TCRdb re-called the reads with MiXCR. The table records some 220,000 distinct CDR3 sequences, around 30% of them present only once. The material sequenced was a blood sample, taken at baseline and on roughly day 110 from a kidney transplant recipient. These receptors all stem from a male patient in his thirties who had COVID-19 and was a kidney transplant recipient. Some of the T cells might come from the graft donor.

This clonotype showed up many times. This sequence joins TRBV22-1 and TRBJ1-2; TRBD1 reflects the table's D call only, with no check against the DNA. TRBV22-1 is shown as a pseudogene. This CDR3 has 17 amino acids. Written as DNA, the CDR3 is TGTCCTGGGAGGGGGGAAAGAAAAGCGAGAAAGACCTATGGCTACACCTTC. Protein product: CPGRGERKARKTYGYTF.

This clonotype was detected many times. The genes are TRBV3-1 and TRBJ1-2; D is undetermined. The CDR3 covers 15 residues. CDR1 LGHDT and CDR2 YNNKEL come from the germline V gene (reference sequence). The V gene lost 3 bases and the J gene lost 0 bases, with 11 bases spanning the gap. The CDR3 coding sequence is TGTGCCAGCAGCCAGATGGGAGTAGCTAACTATGGCTACACCTTC. Protein sequence: CASSQMGVANYGYTF.

Points on this clonotype: This may be a read error: a much more frequent sequence differs by one nucleotide. The genes are TRBV12-3 or TRBV12-4 and TRBJ2-7; TRBD1 matches 7 bases. The CDR3 loop spans 16 amino acids. CDR3 coding DNA: TGTGCCAGCAGAGGGGGCCGGGGTTCAGGGACGTACGGGCAGTACTTC. Translated, it gives CASRGGRGSGTYGQYF.

This clonotype was observed many times. V is TRBV7-2 and J is TRBJ1-2; the D is unclear. Per germline, CDR1 SGHTA and CDR2 FQGNSA. The CDR3 runs 17 residues. Trimming took 4 bases from V and 4 from J, leaving 22 bases between them. Written as DNA, the CDR3 is TGTGCCAGCAGCTGGACTCACAGAGACGGAAAGACCTATGGCTACACCTTC. Translated, it gives CASSWTHRDGKTYGYTF.

This clonotype was counted at least ten times. This chain uses TRBV7-1 with TRBJ1-2; D unresolved. TRBV7-1 is flagged as an ORF with uncertain function. The CDR3 length is 17 residues. Trimming took 5 bases from V and 4 from J, leaving 23 bases between them. The CDR3 loop reads CASSSNCHEGKTYGYTF. The CDR3 DNA follows: TGTGCCAGCAGCAGTAACTGTCACGAGGGAAAGACCTATGGCTACACCTTC.

A note on this clonotype: A much larger clone is a single base away; this may be a read error. The DNA for the CDR3 is TGTGCCGGTAGTATAGGACGAAACACTGAAGCTTTCTTT. Translated, it gives CAGSIGRNTEAFF. This chain joins TRBV19 and TRBJ1-1; D remains unclear. The CDR3 spans 13 residues. Germline CDR1 LNHDA, CDR2 SQIVND (reference sequence).

This clonotype was seen more than once but under ten times. The CDR3 sequence: CSARYDRGSGGYTF. The CDR3 bases are TGCAGTGCTAGGTATGACAGGGGGAGCGGCGGCTACACCTTC. The chain employs TRBV20-1 and TRBJ1-2; 9 nucleotides line up with TRBD1. Germline CDR1 and CDR2: DFQATT and SNEGSKA (reference sequence). J gave up 8 bases and V 3 bases, and 10 bases lay outside the gene matches. This CDR3 has 14 residues.

Of note for this clonotype: Possible read error: a much larger clone is one base away. The chain employs TRBV12-3 or TRBV12-4 and TRBJ1-1; perhaps TRBD1 as D (5 bases). The CDR3 has 14 residues. The CDR3 DNA follows: TGTGCCAGCAGCTCCGCCGGGGGAGGGACTGAAGCTTCCTTT. Amino acids: CASSSAGGGTEASF.

This clonotype was detected many times. This rearrangement joins TRBV11-3 to TRBJ2-2; weak D call: TRBD1 (5 bases). Germline assignment: CDR1 SGHNT and CDR2 YENEEA. This CDR3 spans 14 amino acids. V gave up 2 bases and J gave up 5 bases, with 9 bases separating them. In DNA form, the CDR3 reads TGTGCCAGCAGCTTAAATAGGGGAACCGGGGAGCTGTTTTTT. Translating gives CASSLNRGTGELFF.

This clonotype showed up many times. The CDR3 reads CASFQRVSRKTYGYTF. The CDR3 DNA reads TGTGCCAGCTTTCAGCGTGTCTCGCGAAAGACCTATGGCTACACCTTC. V is TRBV5-5 and J is TRBJ1-2, with unresolved D. V lost 7 bases to trimming and J lost 4 bases, with 23 bases between them. The CDR3 totals 16 residues. The germline V gene encodes CDR1 SGHKS and CDR2 YYEKEE (reference sequence).

This clonotype has a count of ten or more. This chain joins TRBV2 and TRBJ2-5, with D perhaps matching TRBD2 (5 bases). The germline V gene encodes CDR1 SNHLY and CDR2 FYNNEI. V was clipped by 2 bases and J by 2 bases, with 9 bases between them. CDR3 length: 14 amino acids. DNA for the CDR3: TGTGCCAGCAGTGAATTGCTAGCTCAAGAGACCCAGTACTTC. It codes for CASSELLAQETQYF.

Of note for this clonotype: Given a much more abundant clone one base away, this may be a read error. Here the CDR3 reads CASSSPPPYGKTYGYTF. The CDR3 DNA reads as TGTGCCAGCAGTTCCCCTCCGCCTTACGGAAAGACCTATGGCTACACCTTC. The V call is TRBV6-9, the J call TRBJ1-2; D not resolved. V gave up 4 bases and J gave up 4 bases, with 22 bases separating them. The length of the CDR3 is 17 residues. Per the germline V gene, CDR1 is MNHGY and CDR2 is SVAAGI.

A remark on this clonotype: Since a much larger clone is just one base distant, this may be a read error. The V call is TRBV2, the J call TRBJ1-5, with D possibly TRBD1 on 5 matching bases. The CDR3 loop spans 16 amino acids. In germline, CDR1 is SNHLY, CDR2 FYNNEI. V lost 4 bases, J lost 4 bases, and 17 bases lay in between. Here the CDR3 reads CASSGDRSGPNQPQHF. CDR3 DNA: TGTGCCAGCAGTGGGGATCGGTCAGGGCCAAATCAGCCCCAGCATTTT.

There are many counts of this clonotype. V gene TRBV19 combines with J gene TRBJ2-7; D not resolved. The CDR3 covers 12 residues. In germline, CDR1 is LNHDA, CDR2 SQIVND (reference sequence). Deletions cut 7 bases from V and 0 bases from J, with 7 bases between. This CDR3 reads CASKGNSYEQYF. The CDR3 DNA reads as TGTGCCAGTAAAGGGAACTCCTACGAGCAGTACTTC. The full variable domain, completed using reference TRBV19 and TRBJ2-7, is DGGITQSPKYLFRKEGQNVTLSCEQNLNHDAMYWYRQDPGQGLRLIYYSQIVNDFQKGDIAEGYSVSREKKESFPLTVTSAQKNPTAFYLCASKGNSYEQYFGPGTRLTVT.

This clonotype turned up a few times. This chain uses TRBV4-1 with TRBJ2-3; D gene uncertain. CDR3 length equals 15 residues. Deletions cut 4 bases from V and 0 bases from J, with 11 bases between. Germline CDR1 MGHRA, CDR2 YSYEKL. DNA for the CDR3: TGCGCCAGCAGCCGCCTTCAAACTAGCACAGATACGCAGTATTTT. This sequence encodes CASSRLQTSTDTQYF.

This clonotype was seen more than once but under ten times. The chain couples TRBV5-4 to TRBJ1-2; D call uncertain. The CDR3 is 16 residues long. The V end lost 7 bases, the J end lost 4 bases, and 23 bases lay between the germline ends. Germline V gene lookup returns CDR1 SGHNT and CDR2 YYREEE (reference sequence). CDR3 protein: CASLGPVPGKTYGYTF. The DNA for the CDR3 is TGTGCCAGCTTAGGGCCCGTACCAGGAAAGACCTATGGCTACACCTTC.

This clonotype has at least ten counts. J is TRBJ1-3 and V is TRBV4-3; D not resolved. This CDR3 comprises 14 residues. Trimming pared 1 base from V and 11 bases from J, leaving 15 bases between. The V gene's germline CDR1 is LGHNA and CDR2 YSLEER. The CDR3 coding sequence is TGCGCCAGCAGCCAAGGAAAGTCAGGCGGCTCCATATATTTT. Its protein is CASSQGKSGGSIYF.

This clonotype was found many times. The chain couples TRBV18 to TRBJ2-3, with 7 bases identical to TRBD2. This CDR3 has 17 residues. J lost 4 bases, V lost 0 bases, and 10 bases had no gene match. The germline V gene encodes CDR1 KGHSH and CDR2 LQKENI. The CDR3 DNA is TGTGCCAGCTCACCACCGACGGCGGGAGTGCTTGCAGATACGCAGTATTTT. As protein: CASSPPTAGVLADTQYF.

With regard to this clonotype: Given a much more abundant clone one base away, this may be a read error. The chain recombines TRBV20-1 with TRBJ2-2, with 11 bases matching TRBD2. CDR1 is DFQATT, CDR2 SNEGSKA, per germline (reference sequence). CDR3 length: 16 amino acids. The CDR3 DNA is TGCAGTGCCCTGAGGGGGGCTAGCGGGAGGACCGGGGAGCTGCTTTTT. Protein product: CSALRGASGRTGELLF.

This clonotype was counted at least ten times. The chain uses TRBV6-5 and TRBJ1-1; 9 bases line up with TRBD1. Per germline, CDR1 MNHEY and CDR2 SVGAGI. This CDR3 contains 13 residues. V lost 6 bases to trimming and J lost 12 bases; unmatched junction nucleotides: 11. This CDR3 is CASRSPGGQGSFF. CDR3 DNA: TGTGCCAGCAGATCGCCGGGGGGACAGGGATCTTTCTTT.

The table lists this clonotype with many counts. V gene TRBV3-1 combines with J gene TRBJ1-1, with D uncertain. Trimming stripped 5 bases from V and 4 bases from J, with 23 bases between. The CDR3 consists of 17 residues. CDR1 LGHDT and CDR2 YNNKEL come from the germline V gene (reference sequence). The DNA for the CDR3 is TGTGCCAGCAGCTCTCTTGGTCCCATTTCAATTCGCACTGAAGCTTTCTTT. Translation gives CASSSLGPISIRTEAFF.

For this clonotype: Mismatch with germline at one junction end may stem from a read error. The V and J genes are TRBV3-1 and TRBJ1-2; D is perhaps TRBD1 (5 bases). CDR3 length equals 17 residues. The germline gives CDR1 LGHDT, CDR2 YNNKEL (reference sequence). In DNA form, the CDR3 reads TGTGCGAGCAGCTCGGGGACCACCCTTCGAAAGACCTATGGCTTCACCTTC. This translates into CASSSGTTLRKTYGFTF.